The 20 T cell receptor beta chains below all came from one sample that was sequenced in a study of patients and donors after allogeneic stem cell transplantation. One entry per CDR3 protein, called by TCRdb with MiXCR from the RT-PCR reads. The sample lists more than 850,000 distinct CDR3 sequences, about a sixth occurring once. Sequencing used blood, either unsorted or a sorted T cell fraction (not recorded which). The receptors were gathered from a human donor who was either an allogeneic HSCT recipient or a stem cell or donor lymphocyte infusion donor (not recorded which). It is not recorded whose cells these are; they may come from a transplant donor.

The chain is built from TRBV30 and TRBJ2-1; D may be TRBD1 or TRBD2 (5 bases each). This CDR3 region has 12 residues. The germline V gene has CDR1 GTSNPN and CDR2 SVGIG (reference sequence). The V and J ends lost 4 bases and 10 bases respectively, with 14 bases between them. CDR3 sequence: CAWTSGTGEQFF. The DNA of the CDR3 is TGTGCCTGGACATCAGGGACGGGAGAGCAGTTCTTC.

This clonotype turned up a few times. CDR3 in DNA: TGTGCCAGCAGCTTAGCTCCCGCGGGAGGGCAGGTCGAGCAGTACTTC. Its protein is CASSLAPAGGQVEQYF. This sequence joins TRBV7-9 and TRBJ2-7, with TRBD2 matching over 9 bases. Germline V lookup: CDR1 SEHNR, CDR2 FQNEAQ (reference sequence). The J segment lost 6 bases and the V segment lost 0 bases, leaving 9 bases of the junction unmatched. This CDR3 spans 16 amino acids.

This clonotype was observed a few times. The rearrangement uses TRBV12-3 or TRBV12-4 and TRBJ1-2, with 7 bases aligning to TRBD1. Trimming took 6 bases from V and 4 from J; bases not matched to a gene: 11. CDR3 length equals 15 residues. The CDR3 DNA reads as TGTGCCAGCAGCCGTGGGACAGTCGGAGCCTATGGCTACACCTTC. It translates to CASSRGTVGAYGYTF.

The chain couples TRBV4-2 to TRBJ2-5; D not resolved. CDR1 and CDR2 (germline): LGHNA, YNFKEQ. This CDR3 region has 17 residues. Trimming removed 0 bases from V and 0 bases from J, with 14 bases in between. As DNA, the CDR3 is TGTGCCAGCAGCCAAGAAGTCGCCCCCCGGTACCAAGAGACCCAGTACTTC. Amino acid sequence: CASSQEVAPRYQETQYF.

The J gene is TRBJ1-2, the V gene TRBV4-3; perhaps TRBD1 as D (6 bases). CDR1 is LGHNA, CDR2 YSLEER, per germline. V lost 4 bases and J 3 bases, leaving 18 bases between the germline ends. The CDR3 loop spans 16 amino acids. The CDR3 loop reads CASSPAPGGAYYGYTF. The CDR3 region has the DNA TGCGCCAGCAGCCCGGCCCCCGGGGGGGCCTACTATGGCTACACCTTC.

To note about this clonotype: One end of the junction is discordant with germline, which a read error may explain. This sequence joins TRBV5-1 and TRBJ1-5; tentative D call: TRBD1 (6 bases). The length of the CDR3 is 15 residues. Germline CDR1 and CDR2: SGHRS and YFSETQ. The CDR3 region is CASSLDSSSNQPQHF. The DNA of the CDR3 is TGCGCCAGCAGTTTGGACAGCTCTAGCAATCAGCCCCAGCATTTT.

The genes are TRBV6-2 or TRBV6-3 and TRBJ2-1; no definite D call. V lost 0 bases and J 5 bases, leaving 14 bases between the germline ends. Germline CDR1 reads MNHEY; CDR2 reads SVGEGT. CDR3 size: 16 residues. In DNA, the CDR3 is TGTGCCAGCAGTTACTCGACGGCCCTGGATCACAATGAGCAGTTCTTC. Amino acids: CASSYSTALDHNEQFF.

This clonotype was seen a few times. The J gene is TRBJ2-7, the V gene TRBV7-2, with D tentatively TRBD1 (6 bases). V shed 2 bases and J shed 9 bases, with 20 bases lying between them. Per the germline V gene, CDR1 is SGHTA and CDR2 is FQGNSA. The CDR3 covers 15 residues. The CDR3 nucleotides are TGTGCCAGCAGCTTAAGGACAGACCTCCTCGGAGGGCAGTACTTC. It codes for CASSLRTDLLGGQYF.

This clonotype was counted a few times. The chain has TRBV24-1 and TRBJ2-7; tentatively, D is TRBD1 (5 bases). Deletions cut 3 bases from V and 6 bases from J, with 17 bases between. The germline V gene encodes CDR1 KGHDR and CDR2 SFDVKD. The CDR3 contains 15 residues. The CDR3 coding sequence is TGTGCCACCAGTGATCCCAACAGGCCCCTTGGCGAGCAGTACTTC. Protein product: CATSDPNRPLGEQYF.

In this sample, this clonotype turned up a few times. The rearrangement uses TRBV6-6 and TRBJ1-5, with a tentative D call TRBD1 (6 bases). Germline V gene data show CDR1 as MNHNY and CDR2 as SVGAGI (reference sequence). The V and J ends lost 5 bases and 7 bases respectively, with 9 bases between them. This CDR3 comprises 12 residues. The CDR3 bases are TGTGCCAGCAGTATTGGACAGCAGCCCCAGCATTTT. Protein product: CASSIGQQPQHF.

V gene TRBV25-1 combines with J gene TRBJ1-4; no firm D call. CDR3 length: 15 residues. Trimming took 3 bases from V and 8 from J, leaving 16 bases between them. Germline-derived CDR1 and CDR2 are MGHDK and SYGVNS. For the CDR3, the DNA is TGTGCCAGCAGTGACCAGGCTTTTGGAGGGGAAAAACTGTTTTTT. It specifies CASSDQAFGGEKLFF.

This clonotype was seen a few times. This chain uses TRBV24-1 with TRBJ2-5; D is ambiguous. Germline values: CDR1 KGHDR, CDR2 SFDVKD. This CDR3 spans 13 amino acids. V was trimmed by 3 bases and J by 4 bases, leaving 8 bases between them. The DNA of the CDR3 is TGTGCCACCAGTGATCCGTATCGAGAGACCCAGTACTTC. As protein: CATSDPYRETQYF.

The chain carries TRBV18 and TRBJ1-1; D is perhaps TRBD1 (6 bases). Germline CDR1 KGHSH, CDR2 LQKENI. CDR3 length equals 16 residues. V was shortened by 0 bases and J by 1 base, with 12 bases between the two germline ends. This CDR3 is CASSPPRGQGNTEAFF. For the CDR3, the DNA is TGTGCCAGCTCACCACCTCGGGGGCAAGGGAACACTGAAGCTTTCTTT.

This clonotype came up a few times. This chain uses TRBV5-1 with TRBJ2-7; D is perhaps TRBD1 (6 bases). Trimming took off 4 bases at V and 1 base at J, with 12 bases between the two ends. The CDR3 has 14 amino acids. In germline, CDR1 is SGHRS, CDR2 YFSETQ. CDR3: CASSPGDISYEQYF. The DNA of the CDR3 is TGCGCCAGCAGCCCCGGGGACATATCCTACGAGCAGTACTTC.

The gene calls are TRBV12-3 or TRBV12-4 and TRBJ2-6; 7 bases match TRBD1. The CDR3 is 17 residues long. Trimming cost V 6 bases and J 2 bases; bases outside gene matches: 10. The CDR3 DNA reads as TGTGCCAGCAGCTCGAGGGGGCGCAGCACTGGGGCCAACGTCCTGACTTTC. Its translation is CASSSRGRSTGANVLTF.

The chain couples TRBV6-1 to TRBJ2-4; 8 nucleotides line up with TRBD2. Germline-derived CDR1 and CDR2 are MNHNS and SASEGT. This CDR3 is built from 15 residues. V gave up 5 bases and J gave up 4 bases; unmatched junction bases: 7. The CDR3 sequence: CASSTSGGTKNIQYF. The CDR3 DNA reads TGTGCCAGCAGTACCTCGGGGGGGACGAAAAACATTCAGTACTTC.

The chain joins TRBV20-1 to TRBJ2-7, with D unresolved. CDR3 length: 11 amino acids. Germline CDR1 is DFQATT and CDR2 is SNEGSKA (reference sequence). V was cut by 6 bases and J by 7 bases, with 13 bases left in between. The CDR3 sequence is CSALDRGEQYF. CDR3 bases: TGCAGTGCCCTCGACCGAGGAGAGCAGTACTTC.

DNA of the CDR3: TGCGCCAGCGGGGACGCTAACTCTGGAAACACCATATATTTT. Amino acids: CASGDANSGNTIYF. The chain is built from TRBV4-3 and TRBJ1-3, with D possibly TRBD1 on 5 matching bases. CDR1 is LGHNA and CDR2 is YSLEER in the germline V gene. This CDR3 spans 14 amino acids. Trimming pared 8 bases from V and 0 bases from J, leaving 11 bases between.

This clonotype was counted a few times. This rearrangement joins TRBV5-1 to TRBJ1-5, with 9 bases fitting TRBD1. Germline values: CDR1 SGHRS, CDR2 YFSETQ. The CDR3 runs to 15 residues. With 2 bases clipped from V and 4 bases from J, the junction kept 4 bases outside the gene matches. CDR3 nucleotide sequence: TGCGCCAGCAGCTTAGGGACAGGGAAAAATCAGCCCCAGCATTTT. This encodes CASSLGTGKNQPQHF. Combining the CDR3 with reference TRBV5-1 and TRBJ1-5 gives the whole variable domain KAGVTQTPRYLIKTRGQQVTLSCSPISGHRSVSWYQQTPGQGLQFLFEYFSETQRNKGNFPGRFSGRQFSNSRSEMNVSTLELGDSALYLCASSLGTGKNQPQHFGDGTRLSIL.

This clonotype has a handful of counts. This chain joins TRBV12-5 and TRBJ2-1; D tentatively fits TRBD1 or TRBD2 (5 bases each). V was trimmed by 0 bases and J by 0 bases, leaving 21 bases between them. Germline CDR1 reads LGHNT; CDR2 reads FRNRAP. This CDR3 spans 20 amino acids. The CDR3 bases are TGTGCTAGTGGTTTGGTACTAGGGGCCAACGCATTAAGCTCCTACAATGAGCAGTTCTTC. As protein: CASGLVLGANALSSYNEQFF.